One sample yielded the 5 T cell receptor beta chains listed below, sequenced in a study of preoperative IRX-2 immunotherapy in early breast cancer. Indicated treatment: preoperative locoregional IRX-2 cytokine immunotherapy. TCRdb keeps only in-frame clones here, not all; method: immunoSEQ multiplex PCR. Of approximately 24,000 clones listed, 80% to 90% were seen once; the top ten hold approximately 30%. The starting material was tumor tissue, obtained after IRX-2 immunotherapy. The source is a human donor with breast cancer.

The V call is TRBV6-5, the J call TRBJ2-7; no clear D gene. Trimming cost V 0 bases and J 0 bases, with 9 bases left between them. Germline V CDR1 and CDR2: MNHEY, SVGAGI. The CDR3 is made up of 15 amino acids. CDR3 DNA: TGTGCCAGCAGTTACTCGAATAGGGCCTCCTACGAGCAGTACTTC. This sequence encodes CASSYSNRASYEQYF.

This chain links TRBV2 with TRBJ1-1; 7 nucleotides match TRBD1. CDR3 length: 15 residues. The V segment lost 1 base and the J segment 4 bases; nucleotides outside the gene matches: 6. Germline CDR1 is SNHLY and CDR2 is FYNNEI. The CDR3 sequence is CASSEVEGAPTEAFF. In DNA, the CDR3 is TGTGCCAGCAGTGAAGTCGAGGGGGCGCCCACTGAAGCTTTCTTT.

The V call is TRBV28, the J call TRBJ1-4; D remains unclear. Deletions cut 2 bases from V and 8 bases from J, with 12 bases between. Germline V gene data show CDR1 as MDHEN and CDR2 as SYDVKM. The CDR3 runs 14 residues. In DNA form, the CDR3 reads TGTGCCAGCAGTTTAACTATCGGGAAGGAAAAACTGTTTTTT. Residues: CASSLTIGKEKLFF.

The V call is TRBV19, the J call TRBJ1-2; D not certain. Germline lookup yields CDR1 LNHDA and CDR2 SQIVND (reference sequence). Between the trimmed V and J ends, which lost 7 bases and 6 bases, there was a span of 15 bases. This CDR3 comprises 13 residues. This CDR3 is CASNSGLRDGYTF. The CDR3, as DNA: TGTGCCAGTAACTCCGGACTCCGGGATGGCTACACCTTC.

In its sample, this clone was seen a few times. The genes are TRBV9 and TRBJ2-5; TRBD2 aligns across 9 bases. The CDR3 is 15 amino acids. CDR1 and CDR2 (germline): SGDLS, YYNGEE. Losses at the gene ends were 0 bases for V and 3 bases for J; bases not matched to a gene: 3. The CDR3 DNA reads TGTGCCAGCAGCGTAGGGACTAGCGAAGAAGAGACCCAGTACTTC. Translating gives CASSVGTSEEETQYF.